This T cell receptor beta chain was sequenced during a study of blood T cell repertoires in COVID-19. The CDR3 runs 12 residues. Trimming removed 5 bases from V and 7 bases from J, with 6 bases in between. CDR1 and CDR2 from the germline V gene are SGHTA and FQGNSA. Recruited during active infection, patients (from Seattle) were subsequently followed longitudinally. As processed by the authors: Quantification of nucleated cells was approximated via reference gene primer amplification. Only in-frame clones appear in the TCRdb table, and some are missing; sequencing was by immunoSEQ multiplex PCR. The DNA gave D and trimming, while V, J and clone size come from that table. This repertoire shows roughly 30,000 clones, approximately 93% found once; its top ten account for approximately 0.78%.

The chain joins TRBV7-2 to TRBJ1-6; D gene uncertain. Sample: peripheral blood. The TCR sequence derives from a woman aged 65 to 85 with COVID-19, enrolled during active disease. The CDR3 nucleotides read TGTGCCAGCAGCCAGGCGAATTCACCCCTCCACTTT. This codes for CASSQANSPLHF.